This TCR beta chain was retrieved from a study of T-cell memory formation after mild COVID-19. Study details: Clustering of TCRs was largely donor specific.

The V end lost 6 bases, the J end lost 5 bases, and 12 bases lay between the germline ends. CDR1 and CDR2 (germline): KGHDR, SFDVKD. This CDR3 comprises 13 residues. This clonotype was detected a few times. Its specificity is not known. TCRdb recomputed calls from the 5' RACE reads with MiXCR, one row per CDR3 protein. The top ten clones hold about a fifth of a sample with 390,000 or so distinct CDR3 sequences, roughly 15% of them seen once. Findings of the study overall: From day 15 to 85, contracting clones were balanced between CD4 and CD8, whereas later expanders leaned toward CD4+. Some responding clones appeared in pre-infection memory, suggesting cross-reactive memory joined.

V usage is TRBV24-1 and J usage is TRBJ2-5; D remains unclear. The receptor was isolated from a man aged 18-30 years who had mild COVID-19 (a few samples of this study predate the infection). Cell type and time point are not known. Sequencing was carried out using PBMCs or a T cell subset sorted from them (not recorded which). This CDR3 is CATSIGGEETQYF. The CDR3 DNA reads TGTGCCACCAGTATCGGCGGCGAGGAGACCCAGTACTTC.